Listed here are 11 T cell receptor beta chains from one sample, sequenced in a study of technical replicates of blood from a few donors. The data were produced by immunoSEQ multiplex PCR, yet TCRdb's version contains in-frame clones alone and is incomplete. The sample includes some 80,000 clones, about 94% of them seen just once. Material: T cells isolated from PBMCs. These receptors all come from a human donor in good health.

The chain has TRBV12-2 and TRBJ2-5; the D call in the table, TRBD2, was not verified against the DNA. TRBV12-2 is described as a pseudogene. This CDR3 region has 10 residues. CDR3 DNA: TGTGCAAGTAACGGAGAGACCCAGTACTTC. Its protein is CASNGETQYF.

The chain carries TRBV18 and TRBJ2-3; 11 bases align to TRBD2. V lost 4 bases and J lost 0; bases outside the gene matches: 3. Germline CDR1 KGHSH, CDR2 LQKENI. This CDR3 has 16 amino acids. CDR3 in amino acids: CASSQGLAASTDTQYF. The CDR3, as DNA: TGTGCCAGCTCACAGGGACTAGCGGCTAGCACAGATACGCAGTATTTT. The full variable domain, rest sourced from reference TRBV18 and TRBJ2-3, is NAGVMQNPRHLVRRRGQEARLRCSPMKGHSHVYWYRQLPEEGLKFMVYLQKENIIDESGMPKERFSAEFPKEGPSILRIQQVVRGDSAAYFCASSQGLAASTDTQYFGPGTRLTVL.

V gene TRBV18 combines with J gene TRBJ1-5; possibly TRBD1 for D (6 bases). Per the germline V gene, CDR1 is KGHSH and CDR2 is LQKENI. The CDR3 spans 15 residues. V was clipped by 3 bases and J by 1 base, with 10 bases between them. The CDR3 reads CASSPTGQSNQPQHF. The CDR3 DNA reads TGTGCCAGCTCACCGACCGGACAGAGCAATCAGCCCCAGCATTTT.

The V call is TRBV10-3, the J call TRBJ2-7; D gene ambiguous. Germline V gene data show CDR1 as ENHRY and CDR2 as SYGVKD. The ends were cut back, 2 bases at V and 0 bases at J, with 5 bases in the middle. This CDR3 has 13 amino acids. CDR3 region: CAISEPLSYEQYF. CDR3 nucleotides: TGTGCCATCAGTGAGCCCCTCTCCTACGAGCAGTACTTC.

This chain uses TRBV7-9 with TRBJ2-1, with a weak D call TRBD1 (6 bases). The germline V and J ends were trimmed by 5 bases and 0 bases, with 11 bases remaining between them. Germline CDR1 is SEHNR and CDR2 is FQNEAQ (reference sequence). The CDR3 has 15 amino acids. For the CDR3, the DNA is TGTGCCAGCAGCCAGAGGACAGTCTCCTACAATGAGCAGTTCTTC. Amino acids: CASSQRTVSYNEQFF.

The chain links TRBV4-1 to TRBJ2-3; 13 bases line up with TRBD2. Unmatched junction bases numbered 11, after V lost 6 bases and J lost 2 bases. Germline lookup yields CDR1 MGHRA and CDR2 YSYEKL. This CDR3 has 18 residues. The CDR3 nucleotides are TGCGCCAGCAGTTCTCCTCGGACTAGCGGGAGTATCACAGATACGCAGTATTTT. Protein sequence: CASSSPRTSGSITDTQYF.

The CDR3 nucleotides are TGCGCCAGCAGCCTCTCGGAGGACACTGAAGCTTTCTTT. It translates to CASSLSEDTEAFF. The J gene is TRBJ1-1, the V gene TRBV4-1; D unclear. Between the trimmed V and J ends, which lost 4 bases and 3 bases, there was a span of 9 bases. CDR3 length equals 13 residues. In germline, CDR1 is MGHRA, CDR2 YSYEKL.

This clone was seen just once. The rearrangement uses TRBV9 and TRBJ2-1; 9 bases line up with TRBD2. Germline-derived CDR1 and CDR2 are SGDLS and YYNGEE. Trimming cost V 2 bases and J 2 bases; bases outside gene matches: 2. CDR3 length: 15 amino acids. The CDR3 DNA reads as TGTGCCAGCAGCGTCCGACTAGCGGCCTACAATGAGCAGTTCTTC. It codes for CASSVRLAAYNEQFF.

The chain recombines TRBV10-3 with TRBJ2-6, with no clear D. The germline V gene has CDR1 ENHRY and CDR2 SYGVKD. CDR3 size: 16 residues. The V end was cut by 0 bases, the J end by 0 bases, with 6 bases between. The CDR3 reads CAISESRGSGANVLTF. CDR3 nucleotide sequence: TGTGCCATCAGTGAGTCCCGCGGCTCTGGGGCCAACGTCCTGACTTTC.

This rearrangement joins TRBV5-4 to TRBJ2-5; a weak D match, TRBD2 (5 bases). The CDR3 is made up of 13 amino acids. Germline values: CDR1 SGHNT, CDR2 YYREEE (reference sequence). Trimming took off 2 bases at V and 5 bases at J, with 10 bases between the two ends. The CDR3 DNA is TGTGCCAGCAGCTTTACTAGAGACGAGACCCAGTACTTC. It is translated as CASSFTRDETQYF.

V gene TRBV9 combines with J gene TRBJ2-6; no clear D. The CDR3 contains 17 residues. Trimming stripped 4 bases from V and 1 base from J, with 15 bases between. Germline assignment: CDR1 SGDLS and CDR2 YYNGEE. CDR3 loop: CASSPRQIGSGANVLTF. CDR3 nucleotides: TGTGCCAGCAGCCCTCGCCAGATCGGGTCTGGGGCCAACGTCCTGACTTTC.